The clone carrying this T cell receptor (beta chain) was seen repeatedly, ten times or more. Antigen specificity is unknown. TCRdb ran MiXCR on the 5' RACE reads and lists one entry per CDR3 protein. The sample yields approximately 120,000 distinct CDR3 sequences, 6.5% to 8% seen once. This entry comes from a study of T cells after yellow fever vaccination. Study results and limitations: Reappearing after the booster were most of the clones from primary vaccination (about 95% CD4, 75% to 90% CD8).

V shed 2 bases and J 5 bases; nucleotides not matched to a gene: 4. Germline-derived CDR1 and CDR2 are LGHNA and YSLEER. CDR3 length equals 15 residues. This chain uses TRBV4-3 with TRBJ2-1; 9 nucleotides agree with TRBD2. The clonotype originates from a man aged 18 to 29 who received the YFV17D yellow fever vaccine. The sequences come from CD4+ T cells sorted from PBMCs, collected 10 to 11 days after the first yellow fever vaccination. The CDR3 DNA is TGCGCCAGCAGCCAACTAGCGGGGCCGAACAATGAGCAGTTCTTC. Protein: CASSQLAGPNNEQFF.